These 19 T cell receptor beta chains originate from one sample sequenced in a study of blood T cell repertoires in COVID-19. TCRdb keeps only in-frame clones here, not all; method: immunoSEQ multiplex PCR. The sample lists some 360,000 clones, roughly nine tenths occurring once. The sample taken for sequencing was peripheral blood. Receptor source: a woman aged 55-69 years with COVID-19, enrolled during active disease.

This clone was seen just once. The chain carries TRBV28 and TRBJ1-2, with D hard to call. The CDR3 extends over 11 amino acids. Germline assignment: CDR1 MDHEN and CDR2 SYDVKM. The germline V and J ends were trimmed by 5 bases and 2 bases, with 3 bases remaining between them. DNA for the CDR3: TGTGCCAGCAGTCCGAACTATGGCTACACCTTC. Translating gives CASSPNYGYTF.

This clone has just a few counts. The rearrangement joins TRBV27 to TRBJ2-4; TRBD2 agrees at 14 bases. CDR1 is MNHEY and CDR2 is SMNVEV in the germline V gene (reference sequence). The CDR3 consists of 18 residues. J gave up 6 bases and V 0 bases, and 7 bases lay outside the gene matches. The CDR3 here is CASSLSFPGTSGGNIQYF. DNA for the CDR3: TGTGCCAGCAGTTTATCCTTTCCCGGGACTAGCGGGGGAAACATTCAGTACTTC.

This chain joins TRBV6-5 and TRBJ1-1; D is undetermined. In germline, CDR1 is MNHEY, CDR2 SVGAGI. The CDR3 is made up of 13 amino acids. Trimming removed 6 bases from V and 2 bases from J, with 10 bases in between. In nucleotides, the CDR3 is TGTGCCAGCAGCCTACTATCTAACACTGAAGCTTTCTTT. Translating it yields CASSLLSNTEAFF.

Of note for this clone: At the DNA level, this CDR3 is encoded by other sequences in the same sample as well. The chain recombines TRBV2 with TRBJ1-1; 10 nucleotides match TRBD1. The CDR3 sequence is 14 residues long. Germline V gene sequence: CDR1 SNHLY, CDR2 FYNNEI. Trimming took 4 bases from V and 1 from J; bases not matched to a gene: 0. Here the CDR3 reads CASSGQGANTEAFF. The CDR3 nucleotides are TGTGCCAGCAGTGGACAGGGGGCGAACACTGAAGCTTTCTTT.

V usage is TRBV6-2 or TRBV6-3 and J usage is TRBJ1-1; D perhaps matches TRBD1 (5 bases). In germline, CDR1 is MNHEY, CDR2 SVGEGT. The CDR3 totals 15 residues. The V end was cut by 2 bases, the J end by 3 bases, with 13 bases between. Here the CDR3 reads CASSYGPGGHTEAFF. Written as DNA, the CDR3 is TGTGCCAGCAGTTACGGTCCGGGGGGACACACTGAAGCTTTCTTT.

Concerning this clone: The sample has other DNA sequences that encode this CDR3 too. The CDR3 DNA reads as TGTGCCATCAGTGAGTCCGGAGGAGAGCAGTACTTC. It is translated as CAISESGGEQYF. The rearrangement links TRBV10-3 to TRBJ2-7; TRBD2 is a possible D gene (5 bases). Trimming left V 0 bases short and J 7 bases short, with 7 bases between. Per germline, CDR1 ENHRY and CDR2 SYGVKD. The CDR3 consists of 12 residues.

The CDR3 bases are TGTGCCAGCAGCTTGGCCAGGGACTATGGCTACACCTTC. It encodes CASSLARDYGYTF. This chain uses TRBV5-6 with TRBJ1-2; D possibly corresponds to TRBD1 (5 bases). V was shortened by 0 bases and J by 3 bases, with 6 bases between the two germline ends. The CDR3 has 13 amino acids. The germline V gene has CDR1 SGHDT and CDR2 YYEEEE.

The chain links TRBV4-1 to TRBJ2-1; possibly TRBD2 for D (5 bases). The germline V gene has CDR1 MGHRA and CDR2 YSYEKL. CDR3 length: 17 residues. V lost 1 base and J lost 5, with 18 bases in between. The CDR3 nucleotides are TGCGCCAGCAGCCAAGGTCGGGATTTAATCTCGAACAATGAGCAGTTCTTC. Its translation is CASSQGRDLISNNEQFF.

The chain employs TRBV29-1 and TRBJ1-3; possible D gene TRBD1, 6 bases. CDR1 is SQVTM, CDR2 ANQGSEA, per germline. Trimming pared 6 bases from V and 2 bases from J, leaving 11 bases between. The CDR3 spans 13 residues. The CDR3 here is CSVVTGPGNTIYF. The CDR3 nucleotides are TGCAGCGTAGTAACAGGGCCTGGAAACACCATATATTTT.

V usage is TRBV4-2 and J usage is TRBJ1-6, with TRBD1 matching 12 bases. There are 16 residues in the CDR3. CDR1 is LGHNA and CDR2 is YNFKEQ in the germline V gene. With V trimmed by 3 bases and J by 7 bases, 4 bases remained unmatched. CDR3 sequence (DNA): TGTGCCAGCAGCCAGGGACAGGGGGCGATGAATTCACCCCTCCACTTT. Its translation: CASSQGQGAMNSPLHF.

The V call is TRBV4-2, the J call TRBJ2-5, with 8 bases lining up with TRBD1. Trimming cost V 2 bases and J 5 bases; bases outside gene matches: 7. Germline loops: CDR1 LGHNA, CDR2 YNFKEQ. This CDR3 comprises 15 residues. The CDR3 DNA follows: TGTGCCAGCAGCCAATTCCAGGGGGCCGAGGAGACCCAGTACTTC. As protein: CASSQFQGAEETQYF.

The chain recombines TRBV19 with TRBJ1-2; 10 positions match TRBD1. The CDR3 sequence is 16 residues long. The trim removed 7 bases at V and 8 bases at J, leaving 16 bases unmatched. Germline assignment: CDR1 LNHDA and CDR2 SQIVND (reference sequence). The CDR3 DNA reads TGTGCCAGTAAACTGACCGGGACAGGGGCCTTCATAGGCTACACCTTC. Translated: CASKLTGTGAFIGYTF.

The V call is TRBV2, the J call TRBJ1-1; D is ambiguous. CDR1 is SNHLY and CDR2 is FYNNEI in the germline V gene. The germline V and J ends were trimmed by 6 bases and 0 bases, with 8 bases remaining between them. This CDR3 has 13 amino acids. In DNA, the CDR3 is TGTGCCAGCAGGGAACAGATGAACACTGAAGCTTTCTTT. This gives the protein CASREQMNTEAFF.

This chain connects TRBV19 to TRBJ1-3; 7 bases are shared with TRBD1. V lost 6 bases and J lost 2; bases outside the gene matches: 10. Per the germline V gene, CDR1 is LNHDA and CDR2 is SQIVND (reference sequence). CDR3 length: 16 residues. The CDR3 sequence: CASRSPQGGPGNTIYF. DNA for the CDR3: TGTGCCAGTAGGAGCCCTCAGGGGGGACCTGGAAACACCATATATTTT. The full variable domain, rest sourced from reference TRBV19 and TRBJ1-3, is DGGITQSPKYLFRKEGQNVTLSCEQNLNHDAMYWYRQDPGQGLRLIYYSQIVNDFQKGDIAEGYSVSREKKESFPLTVTSAQKNPTAFYLCASRSPQGGPGNTIYFGEGSWLTVV.

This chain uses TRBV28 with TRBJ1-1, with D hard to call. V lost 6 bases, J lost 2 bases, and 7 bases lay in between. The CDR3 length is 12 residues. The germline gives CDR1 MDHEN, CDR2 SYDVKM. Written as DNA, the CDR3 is TGTGCCAGCAGACAGTCAAACACTGAAGCTTTCTTT. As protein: CASRQSNTEAFF.

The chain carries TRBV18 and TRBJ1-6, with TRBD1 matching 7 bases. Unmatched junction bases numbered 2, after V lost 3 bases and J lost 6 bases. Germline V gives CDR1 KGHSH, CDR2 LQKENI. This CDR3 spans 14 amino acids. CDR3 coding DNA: TGTGCCAGCTCACCGGGACAGACTAATTCACCCCTCCACTTT. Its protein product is CASSPGQTNSPLHF. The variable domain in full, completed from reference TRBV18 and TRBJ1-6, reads NAGVMQNPRHLVRRRGQEARLRCSPMKGHSHVYWYRQLPEEGLKFMVYLQKENIIDESGMPKERFSAEFPKEGPSILRIQQVVRGDSAAYFCASSPGQTNSPLHFGNGTRLTVT.

DNA of the CDR3: TGTGCCAGCAGCCTACCGGGAGGGAGCAATGAGCAGTTCTTC. Amino acids: CASSLPGGSNEQFF. The J gene is TRBJ2-1, the V gene TRBV9; TRBD2 matches at 8 bases. This CDR3 has 14 residues. V gave up 4 bases and J gave up 6 bases; unmatched junction bases: 6. Germline CDR1 and CDR2: SGDLS and YYNGEE.

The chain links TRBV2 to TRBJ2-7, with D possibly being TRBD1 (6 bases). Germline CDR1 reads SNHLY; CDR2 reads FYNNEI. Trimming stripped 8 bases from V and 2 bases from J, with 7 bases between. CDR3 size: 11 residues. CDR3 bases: TGTGCCAGCGGACAGACCTACGAGCAGTACTTC. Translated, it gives CASGQTYEQYF.

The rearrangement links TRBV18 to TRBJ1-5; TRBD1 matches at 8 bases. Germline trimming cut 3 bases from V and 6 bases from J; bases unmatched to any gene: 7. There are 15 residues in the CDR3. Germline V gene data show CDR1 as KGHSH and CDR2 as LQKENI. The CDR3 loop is CASSPGQGGSQPQHF. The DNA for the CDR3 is TGTGCCAGCTCACCCGGACAGGGAGGAAGTCAGCCCCAGCATTTT. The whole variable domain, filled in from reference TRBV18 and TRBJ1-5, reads NAGVMQNPRHLVRRRGQEARLRCSPMKGHSHVYWYRQLPEEGLKFMVYLQKENIIDESGMPKERFSAEFPKEGPSILRIQQVVRGDSAAYFCASSPGQGGSQPQHFGDGTRLSIL.